Each of the 32 T cell receptor beta chains below was sequenced from the same sample in a study of shared clonotypes between healthy human individuals. Repertoires were generated with immunoSEQ multiplex PCR, while TCRdb's copy carries only in-frame clones and drops some. The sample yields around 2,000,000 clones, 90% to 95% seen once. Material: naive CD4+ T cells sorted from blood. Subset in this sample: CD45RA+ positively selected. The receptors originated from a man between 18 and 35 years old in good health.

This clone has a single count. The chain uses TRBV2 and TRBJ2-4; 7 nucleotides line up with TRBD2. Germline V gives CDR1 SNHLY, CDR2 FYNNEI. The CDR3 is made up of 14 amino acids. Losses at the gene ends were 4 bases for V and 5 bases for J; bases not matched to a gene: 5. In DNA, the CDR3 is TGTGCCAGCAGTGTAAGCGGGGCCCAAAACATTCAGTACTTC. Amino acids: CASSVSGAQNIQYF.

The DNA of the CDR3 is TGTGCCAGCAGCGTTACAGGGGCAGAGACCCAGTACTTC. Translated: CASSVTGAETQYF. J is TRBJ2-5 and V is TRBV9; TRBD1 matches 7 bases. J gave up 4 bases and V 2 bases, and 2 bases lay outside the gene matches. This CDR3 has 13 amino acids. The germline V gene encodes CDR1 SGDLS and CDR2 YYNGEE.

This chain links TRBV29-1 with TRBJ1-1, with D possibly matching TRBD1 (6 bases). This CDR3 contains 16 residues. Deletions cut 4 bases from V and 2 bases from J, with 20 bases between. CDR1 is SQVTM, CDR2 ANQGSEA, per germline. The CDR3 DNA is TGCAGCGTTGGTTTGGGGGGCGGGGTGTTAAACACTGAAGCTTTCTTT. Its protein product is CSVGLGGGVLNTEAFF.

The V gene is TRBV19, the J gene TRBJ1-5; unclear D gene. This CDR3 spans 15 amino acids. The germline gives CDR1 LNHDA, CDR2 SQIVND (reference sequence). Trimming removed 4 bases from V and 2 bases from J, with 12 bases in between. This chain's CDR3 is CASSNYPEGNQPQHF. In DNA form, the CDR3 reads TGTGCCAGTAGTAATTATCCGGAGGGCAATCAGCCCCAGCATTTT.

V gene TRBV6-6 combines with J gene TRBJ2-7, with a tentative D call TRBD1 (6 bases). This CDR3 is built from 16 residues. Trimming took 7 bases from V and 2 from J, leaving 21 bases between them. The germline V gene encodes CDR1 MNHNY and CDR2 SVGAGI (reference sequence). Here the CDR3 reads CASTQKGRGHTYEQYF. CDR3 in DNA: TGTGCCAGCACCCAAAAGGGCAGGGGTCACACCTACGAGCAGTACTTC.

The chain has TRBV30 and TRBJ1-4; D uncertain. The CDR3 runs 12 residues. Germline V gives CDR1 GTSNPN, CDR2 SVGIG (reference sequence). Trimming removed 2 bases from V and 4 bases from J, with 5 bases in between. CDR3 coding DNA: TGTGCCTGGAGTCAGCTTAATGAAAAACTGTTTTTT. Translating it yields CAWSQLNEKLFF.

The rearrangement uses TRBV28 and TRBJ1-1; D is undetermined. The V end was cut by 3 bases, the J end by 0 bases, with 5 bases between. Germline CDR1 reads MDHEN; CDR2 reads SYDVKM. This CDR3 comprises 13 residues. The CDR3 reads CASSLTVNTEAFF. The CDR3 nucleotides read TGTGCCAGCAGTTTGACGGTGAACACTGAAGCTTTCTTT.

The chain has TRBV29-1 and TRBJ1-1, with 11 nucleotides matching TRBD1. Germline V gene sequence: CDR1 SQVTM, CDR2 ANQGSEA. The trim removed 4 bases at V and 4 bases at J, leaving 5 bases unmatched. The CDR3 has 14 amino acids. CDR3 sequence: CSVGPGQGGTEAFF. For the CDR3, the DNA is TGCAGCGTTGGGCCGGGACAGGGGGGCACTGAAGCTTTCTTT.

Remarks on this clone: Different DNA sequences within this sample yield the same CDR3. V usage is TRBV7-2 and J usage is TRBJ1-2; D unclear. The CDR3 length is 13 residues. Between the trimmed V and J ends, which lost 1 base and 2 bases, there was a span of 5 bases. Germline assignment: CDR1 SGHTA and CDR2 FQGNSA. CDR3 residues: CASSLDSNYGYTF. DNA of the CDR3: TGTGCCAGCAGCTTAGACAGCAACTATGGCTACACCTTC.

The chain employs TRBV6-6 and TRBJ1-3; maybe TRBD1 (6 bases). The CDR3 runs to 15 residues. V gave up 6 bases and J gave up 2 bases, with 14 bases separating them. Germline V CDR1 and CDR2: MNHNY, SVGAGI (reference sequence). Here the CDR3 reads CASRSQGTPGNTIYF. CDR3 nucleotides: TGTGCCAGCAGAAGCCAGGGGACCCCTGGAAACACCATATATTTT.

The rearrangement joins TRBV4-1 to TRBJ2-5, with TRBD1 matching 7 bases. Germline CDR1 and CDR2: MGHRA and YSYEKL. There are 17 residues in the CDR3. Trimming cost V 4 bases and J 0 bases; bases outside gene matches: 11. DNA for the CDR3: TGCGCCAGCAGCCTCGACTCCGGGACAGTGTACCAAGAGACCCAGTACTTC. Protein: CASSLDSGTVYQETQYF.

V gene TRBV6-6 combines with J gene TRBJ2-3; TRBD1 matches 10 bases. Per the germline V gene, CDR1 is MNHNY and CDR2 is SVGAGI (reference sequence). The CDR3 loop spans 16 amino acids. Trimming at V came to 0 bases and at J to 5 bases, leaving 5 bases not matched to a gene. The CDR3 region is CASSYSTGTGVDTQYF. CDR3 DNA: TGTGCCAGCAGTTACTCGACCGGGACAGGGGTAGATACGCAGTATTTT.

The chain recombines TRBV5-4 with TRBJ2-1; D remains unclear. Between the trimmed V and J ends, which lost 4 bases and 10 bases, there was a span of 18 bases. The CDR3 extends over 14 amino acids. Germline assignment: CDR1 SGHNT and CDR2 YYREEE (reference sequence). The CDR3 spells CASSPASGYGEQFF. The DNA for the CDR3 is TGTGCCAGCAGCCCCGCCTCAGGATACGGAGAGCAGTTCTTC.

In this sample, this clone turned up once. The V call is TRBV10-1, the J call TRBJ2-2; perhaps D is TRBD1 or TRBD2 (5 bases each). Germline CDR1 reads WNHNN; CDR2 reads SYGVQD (reference sequence). V lost 4 bases and J lost 0, with 15 bases in between. The CDR3 totals 17 residues. The CDR3: CASSGVPGRANTGELFF. The CDR3, as DNA: TGCGCCAGCAGTGGCGTGCCGGGACGCGCGAACACCGGGGAGCTGTTTTTT.

In the case of this clone: Other DNA sequences from this sample encode an identical CDR3 as well. The V gene is TRBV5-1, the J gene TRBJ2-2, with D maybe TRBD1 (5 bases). Germline assignment: CDR1 SGHRS and CDR2 YFSETQ. This CDR3 region has 14 residues. The V end lost 0 bases, the J end lost 5 bases, and 8 bases lay between the germline ends. CDR3 in DNA: TGCGCCAGCAGCTTGGAGTCAGGGACCGGGGAGCTGTTTTTT. Protein: CASSLESGTGELFF.

The CDR3: CAWSPLGQGFGAFF. The CDR3 DNA is TGTGCCTGGAGTCCCCTGGGACAGGGGTTCGGAGCTTTCTTT. The rearrangement links TRBV30 to TRBJ1-1; 10 bases agree with TRBD1. With V trimmed by 2 bases and J by 10 bases, 10 bases remained unmatched. CDR3 size: 14 residues. Germline CDR1 is GTSNPN and CDR2 is SVGIG (reference sequence).

The chain combines TRBV19 with TRBJ1-2, with D perhaps matching TRBD1 (6 bases). The CDR3 contains 15 residues. V was clipped by 3 bases and J by 4 bases, with 15 bases between them. Germline assignment: CDR1 LNHDA and CDR2 SQIVND (reference sequence). The CDR3 loop is CASSISPGVVYGYTF. The CDR3 bases are TGTGCCAGTAGTATTTCTCCAGGGGTCGTCTATGGCTACACCTTC.

The genes are TRBV30 and TRBJ1-1; no reliable D call. Trimming removed 4 bases at V and 1 base at J, with 10 bases between. The CDR3 consists of 13 residues. Germline V CDR1 and CDR2: GTSNPN, SVGIG (reference sequence). For the CDR3, the DNA is TGTGCCTGGATTGGGGAGTCGAACACTGAAGCTTTCTTT. Encoded protein: CAWIGESNTEAFF.

Comments on this clone: Other nucleotide sequences from this sample produce the same CDR3. The gene calls are TRBV18 and TRBJ1-5; D might be TRBD1 (6 bases). The CDR3 runs to 14 residues. From germline, CDR1 is KGHSH and CDR2 LQKENI. The V end lost 3 bases, the J end lost 5 bases, and 11 bases lay between the germline ends. The CDR3 bases are TGTGCCAGCTCACCGGGGGGCGGTGATCAGCCCCAGCATTTT. Its translation: CASSPGGGDQPQHF.

The CDR3 sequence: CASSLRPRDRASNTGELFF. CDR3 in DNA: TGTGCCAGCAGCTTACGCCCCAGGGACAGGGCTTCGAACACCGGGGAGCTGTTTTTT. The chain links TRBV7-8 to TRBJ2-2; 9 bases match TRBD1. The CDR3 totals 19 residues. Per germline, CDR1 SGHVS and CDR2 FQNEAQ. After removal of 2 bases from V and 0 bases from J, the junction contained 10 bases not matched to a gene.

The chain carries TRBV5-1 and TRBJ2-5, with D hard to call. This CDR3 comprises 16 residues. Trimming took 0 bases from V and 1 from J, leaving 13 bases between them. CDR1 SGHRS and CDR2 YFSETQ come from the germline V gene. CDR3 residues: CASSLGATNPQETQYF. CDR3 nucleotide sequence: TGCGCCAGCAGCTTGGGGGCGACGAATCCCCAAGAGACCCAGTACTTC. Looking up the rest from reference TRBV5-1 and TRBJ2-5 gives the full variable domain: KAGVTQTPRYLIKTRGQQVTLSCSPISGHRSVSWYQQTPGQGLQFLFEYFSETQRNKGNFPGRFSGRQFSNSRSEMNVSTLELGDSALYLCASSLGATNPQETQYFGPGTRLLVL.

V and J are TRBV28 and TRBJ2-2; 10 bases align to TRBD1. Germline-derived CDR1 and CDR2 are MDHEN and SYDVKM. The CDR3 runs 18 residues. J gave up 4 bases and V 1 base, and 9 bases lay outside the gene matches. The CDR3 coding sequence is TGTGCCAGCAGTTTATTTTCCGGGACAGGGGTCGGCACCGGGGAGCTGTTTTTT. Encoded protein: CASSLFSGTGVGTGELFF. Full variable domain (outside the CDR3, taken from reference TRBV28 and TRBJ2-2): DVKVTQSSRYLVKRTGEKVFLECVQDMDHENMFWYRQDPGLGLRLIYFSYDVKMKEKGDIPEGYSVSREKKERFSLILESASTNQTSMYLCASSLFSGTGVGTGELFFGEGSRLTVL.

The rearrangement uses TRBV27 and TRBJ2-1, with D perhaps given as TRBD1 or TRBD2 (6 bases each). CDR1 is MNHEY, CDR2 SMNVEV, per germline (reference sequence). The CDR3 loop spans 15 amino acids. Deletions cut 3 bases from V and 4 bases from J, with 13 bases between. Here the CDR3 reads CASSLEGVKYNEQFF. Written as DNA, the CDR3 is TGTGCCAGCAGTTTGGAGGGGGTTAAGTACAATGAGCAGTTCTTC.

This chain connects TRBV7-9 to TRBJ2-7, with D uncertain. V was shortened by 6 bases and J by 5 bases, with 11 bases between the two germline ends. Germline CDR1 is SEHNR and CDR2 is FQNEAQ (reference sequence). The CDR3 spans 12 residues. CDR3 nucleotides: TGTGCCAGCAGTCTAAGGACGGACGAGCAGTACTTC. Its translation: CASSLRTDEQYF. Complete variable domain (other parts from reference TRBV7-9 and TRBJ2-7): DTGVSQNPRHKITKRGQNVTFRCDPISEHNRLYWYRQTLGQGPEFLTYFQNEAQLEKSRLLSDRFSAERPKGSFSTLEIQRTEQGDSAMYLCASSLRTDEQYFGPGTRLTVT.

A single count supports this clone. The rearrangement uses TRBV2 and TRBJ1-5; perhaps TRBD1 as D (5 bases). V lost 3 bases, J lost 5 bases, and 8 bases lay in between. Looked up from germline, CDR1 is SNHLY and CDR2 is FYNNEI. The CDR3 contains 13 residues. The CDR3 region is CASSERGYQPQHF. CDR3 nucleotide sequence: TGTGCCAGCAGTGAGAGGGGCTATCAGCCCCAGCATTTT.

The gene calls are TRBV27 and TRBJ1-4; D might be TRBD1 (5 bases). The CDR3 extends over 14 amino acids. The germline V and J ends were trimmed by 7 bases and 3 bases, with 12 bases remaining between them. Looked up from germline, CDR1 is MNHEY and CDR2 is SMNVEV (reference sequence). The CDR3 DNA reads TGTGCCAGCACCTCTTGGGGGTCTAATGAAAAACTGTTTTTT. It yields the protein CASTSWGSNEKLFF.

The chain's CDR3 is CASRRDRGNTEAFF. The CDR3 DNA follows: TGTGCCAGCAGGAGGGACAGGGGAAACACTGAAGCTTTCTTT. V gene TRBV6-1 combines with J gene TRBJ1-1; 10 bases line up with TRBD1. This CDR3 comprises 14 residues. V dropped 6 bases and J dropped 2; count of bases not matched to a gene: 3. Germline loops: CDR1 MNHNS, CDR2 SASEGT.

The chain combines TRBV19 with TRBJ1-4; D possibly corresponds to TRBD1 (5 bases). V was trimmed by 5 bases and J by 10 bases, leaving 11 bases between them. Germline loops: CDR1 LNHDA, CDR2 SQIVND (reference sequence). CDR3 length: 12 amino acids. The CDR3 loop reads CASSQGIGKLFF. The DNA of the CDR3 is TGTGCCAGTAGTCAGGGAATAGGAAAACTGTTTTTT.

This sequence joins TRBV7-9 and TRBJ1-6, with a tentative D call TRBD1 (5 bases). CDR1 is SEHNR, CDR2 FQNEAQ, per germline (reference sequence). The V gene lost 1 base and the J gene lost 9 bases, with 7 bases spanning the gap. The CDR3 loop spans 13 amino acids. The DNA of the CDR3 is TGTGCCAGCAGCTTAGATGGGGCTTCACCCCTCCACTTT. Amino acid sequence: CASSLDGASPLHF.

A word on this clone: This specimen includes other DNA sequences encoding the same CDR3. The genes are TRBV2 and TRBJ1-4; D is perhaps TRBD1 (6 bases). Germline assignment: CDR1 SNHLY and CDR2 FYNNEI. The V and J ends lost 6 bases and 7 bases respectively, with 15 bases between them. This CDR3 has 14 residues. CDR3 in DNA: TGTGCCAGCAGCGCGACAGGTGTGGGTGAAAAACTGTTTTTT. Translating gives CASSATGVGEKLFF.

Concerning this clone itself: In the same sample, other DNA sequences code for this CDR3. For the CDR3, the DNA is TGCGCCAGCAGCTTGGTCCCCGGTAACAATGAGCAGTTCTTC. This codes for CASSLVPGNNEQFF. The chain recombines TRBV5-1 with TRBJ2-1; D call uncertain. CDR3 length: 14 residues. CDR1 and CDR2 from the germline V gene are SGHRS and YFSETQ. The V and J ends lost 0 bases and 5 bases respectively, with 9 bases between them.

The chain employs TRBV6-1 and TRBJ1-6; 9 bases are a match to TRBD1. The CDR3 contains 15 residues. The trim removed 7 bases at V and 9 bases at J, leaving 10 bases unmatched. CDR1 MNHNS and CDR2 SASEGT come from the germline V gene. CDR3 region: CASTPGTGLGSPLHF. CDR3 bases: TGTGCCAGCACTCCCGGGACAGGGCTTGGTTCACCCCTCCACTTT.